Only a few counts were recorded for the clone carrying this T cell receptor beta chain. Sequenced by immunoSEQ multiplex PCR; TCRdb stores in-frame clones only, minus some. The sample records around 64,000 clones, approximately 89% being singletons. This record comes from a study of control samples from healthy donors and cancer patients. The TCR sequence derives from a man between 60 and 75 years old with colorectal cancer. Sequenced input: PBMCs.

This chain's CDR3 is CASSLYRVLGMDSYNEQFF. CDR3 nucleotides: TGTGCCAGCAGCTTATACAGGGTTTTGGGCATGGACTCCTACAATGAGCAGTTCTTC. The chain joins TRBV11-2 to TRBJ2-1; maybe TRBD1 (6 bases). CDR3 length: 19 residues. Between the trimmed V and J ends, which lost 2 bases and 0 bases, there was a span of 20 bases. From germline, CDR1 is SGHAT and CDR2 FQNNGV.